A selection of T cell receptor beta chains follows, all from one sample in a study of vaccination and CD4 T cells after COVID-19. Their antigens remain unidentified. TCRdb used MiXCR to reprocess the PCR reads, holding one entry per CDR3 protein. The sample lists just under 20,000 distinct CDR3 sequences; 48% were seen once. The material sequenced was CD4+ T cells from blood, cultured in vitro, taken after SARS-CoV-2 vaccination. The receptors were gathered from a human donor who had recovered from COVID-19. CDR3s include the opening cysteine and the closing phenylalanine or tryptophan. A D gene is named only where the DNA matches it firmly. Expanded clones are given a class, and other clones once, few, many or no size at all.

>16|.|TRBJ2-5|TRBV7-2|few
CASSLGTQGSGETQYF
TGTGCCAGCAGCTTAGGTACTCAGGGGTCCGGAGAGACCCAGTACTTC
>14|TRBD1|TRBJ1-2|TRBV7-9|.
CASSSPGQGDGYTF
TGTGCCAGCAGCTCACCGGGACAGGGCGATGGCTACACCTTC
>16|TRBD2|TRBJ2-7|TRBV5-1|.
CASSSISGGQTYEQYF
TGCGCCAGCAGCTCCATTAGCGGGGGGCAGACCTACGAGCAGTACTTC
>14|.|TRBJ1-2|TRBV6-5|few
CASSYSKGHYGYTF
TGTGCCAGCAGTTATTCTAAGGGGCACTATGGCTACACCTTC
>13|TRBD1|TRBJ1-5|TRBV27|medium-sized
CASSITGGQPQHF
TGTGCCAGCAGTATAACAGGGGGTCAGCCCCAGCATTTT
>14|TRBD1|TRBJ1-1|TRBV6-1|.
CASSGTGGRTEAFF
TGTGCCAGCAGTGGGACAGGGGGCCGGACTGAAGCTTTCTTT
>13|.|TRBJ1-2|TRBV5-1|.
CASSLDPEYGYTF
TGCGCCAGCAGCTTGGACCCAGAGTATGGCTACACCTTC
>15|.|TRBJ1-1|TRBV6-5|.
CASSYSRGMNTEAFF
TGTGCCAGCAGTTACTCCCGGGGCATGAACACTGAAGCTTTCTTT
>16|.|TRBJ2-1|TRBV24-1|once
CATSDVGEISYNEQFF
TGTGCCACCAGTGACGTAGGAGAGATCTCCTACAATGAGCAGTTCTTC
>15|.|TRBJ1-5|TRBV7-2|.
CASSLGVGANQPQHF
TGTGCCAGCAGCTTAGGAGTAGGGGCTAATCAGCCCCAGCATTTT
>13|.|TRBJ2-4|TRBV20-1|few
CSAPRDPKNIQYF
TGCAGTGCTCCTCGGGACCCCAAAAACATTCAGTACTTC
>15|.|TRBJ1-5|TRBV27|.
CASSLLGRSNQPQHF
TGTGCCAGCAGTCTACTAGGACGTAGCAATCAGCCCCAGCATTTT
>16|TRBD1|TRBJ1-1|TRBV28|.
CASRGQAQPQNTEAFF
TGTGCCAGCCGAGGACAGGCCCAGCCCCAGAACACTGAAGCTTTCTTT
>15|.|TRBJ1-1|TRBV6-1|.
CASGTGKQRGTEAFF
TGTGCCAGCGGTACAGGGAAACAAAGAGGCACTGAAGCTTTCTTT